The 2 T cell receptor beta chains presented below share a single source sample, sequenced in a study of T cells in Graves' hyperthyroidism and ophthalmopathy. Amplified regions were TCR beta CDR3 sequences from RNA transcripts. Initially, a first-round RT-PCR of the TCR CDR3 employed the HTBI primer set. TCRdb ran MiXCR on the multiplex PCR reads and lists one entry per CDR3 protein. Of approximately 410,000 distinct CDR3 sequences listed, 12% to 15% were seen once; the top ten hold 5% to 6%. The sequencing sample was made of blood. The receptors originated from a woman aged 18-29 years with Graves' hyperthyroidism.

The V call is TRBV10-3, the J call TRBJ2-3; TRBD2 matches 12 bases. CDR3 length: 14 residues. V dropped 9 bases and J dropped 0; count of bases not matched to a gene: 1. Germline V lookup: CDR1 ENHRY, CDR2 SYGVKD. CDR3 loop: CAITSGRSTDTQYF. CDR3 nucleotides: TGTGCCATTACTAGCGGGAGGAGCACAGATACGCAGTATTTT.

Only a few counts were recorded for this clonotype. The genes are TRBV19 and TRBJ2-1; TRBD1 matches 10 bases. Trimming removed 8 bases from V and 3 bases from J; junction bases left unmatched: 7. The CDR3 contains 15 residues. Germline CDR1 reads LNHDA; CDR2 reads SQIVND (reference sequence). CDR3: CASLPRDRGYNEQFF. CDR3 bases: TGTGCCAGTCTCCCCCGGGACAGGGGCTACAATGAGCAGTTCTTC. Filled out from reference TRBV19 and TRBJ2-1, the complete variable domain reads DGGITQSPKYLFRKEGQNVTLSCEQNLNHDAMYWYRQDPGQGLRLIYYSQIVNDFQKGDIAEGYSVSREKKESFPLTVTSAQKNPTAFYLCASLPRDRGYNEQFFGPGTRLTVL.